The rows below give T cell receptor beta chains drawn from one sample of a study of Graves' ophthalmopathy and Graves' hyperthyroidism. From the multiplex PCR reads, TCRdb called clonotypes with MiXCR, one entry per CDR3 protein. The data show about half a million distinct CDR3 sequences, around 15% seen once. Sequencing was done on a sample of blood. The receptors originated from a woman younger than 45 with Graves' ophthalmopathy. Each CDR3 is given with its conserved first and last residue.

v_gene	j_gene	CDR3aa
TRBV18	TRBJ1-2	CASSPPNRGGYTF
TRBV13	TRBJ2-4	CASSLEGPGNIQYF
TRBV12-3/TRBV12-4	TRBJ1-1	CASSPRAPENTEAFF
TRBV11-2	TRBJ2-5	CASSLLYGKETQYF
TRBV7-2	TRBJ2-5	CASSPPDRFWTQYF
TRBV6-5	TRBJ1-5	CASSFREVGQPQHF
TRBV28	TRBJ2-7	CASSSAGPAYEQYF
TRBV18	TRBJ2-5	CASSTQRSMGETQYF
TRBV7-2	TRBJ1-5	CASSPGQESNQPQHF
TRBV6-1	TRBJ1-3	CASSPPGRAGNTIYF
TRBV12-3/TRBV12-4	TRBJ1-1	CASSLAAGNTEAFF
TRBV6-1	TRBJ1-5	CASSEAKGGAGQPQHF
TRBV20-1	TRBJ1-1	CSASGGADTEAFF
TRBV12-3/TRBV12-4	TRBJ1-3	CASTTRQAGNTIYF
TRBV3-1	TRBJ1-5	CASSQGRGRQPQHF
TRBV6-5	TRBJ1-1	CASSYMYEAFF
TRBV6-1	TRBJ2-7	CASSPGLAGEYEQYF
TRBV6-1	TRBJ2-5	CASSRGGDMETQYF
TRBV25-1	TRBJ2-7	CASSEYGDRGQDEQYF
TRBV28	TRBJ2-7	CASSFDYGPSSYEQYF
TRBV5-1	TRBJ1-5	CASSLSGGFNQPQHF
TRBV29-1	TRBJ1-1	CSVENPSAEAFF
TRBV20-1	TRBJ1-2	CSATGEGYGYTF
TRBV12-3/TRBV12-4	TRBJ1-2	CASSLVLAYGYTF
TRBV28	TRBJ1-1	CASSLEQVNTEAFF
TRBV28	TRBJ2-4	CASSQLASNPIQYF
TRBV6-1	TRBJ2-5	CASVRQGMGETQYF
TRBV10-1	TRBJ2-7	CASSDGGRDEQYF
TRBV6-5	TRBJ1-6	CASTPSISSYNSPLHF
TRBV30	TRBJ1-6	CAWSNMVDSPLHF
TRBV7-2	TRBJ2-7	CASSLAGGPGYEQYF
TRBV20-1	TRBJ2-7	CSVGANQGVIYEQYF
TRBV20-1	TRBJ1-5	CSARPSNQPQHF
TRBV19	TRBJ1-2	CASSTDRGYYGYTF
TRBV6-1	TRBJ2-7	CASSEAGQGGSYEQYF